This T cell receptor (beta chain) derives from a study of blood T cell repertoires in COVID-19. Study-wide background: Whether acute or convalescent, the COVID-19 samples came from the United States, Italy and Spain.

CDR1 LGHDT and CDR2 YNNKEL come from the germline V gene (reference sequence). CDR3 length: 14 residues. V shed 3 bases and J shed 8 bases, with 16 bases lying between them. In the source study's methods: It was from reference gene primer amplification that nucleated cell counts were estimated. Some clones are missing from TCRdb's copy, which holds only in-frame ones; the method was immunoSEQ multiplex PCR. V, J and clone size are those of that table, while D and trimming were read from the DNA. The data contain about 180,000 clones, about 88% of them singletons. This clonotype originated in a woman in her twenties or thirties with active or convalescent COVID-19. The V call is TRBV3-1 (or the pseudogene TRBV3-2), the J call TRBJ1-2; D gene ambiguous. Sample: peripheral blood. The DNA for the CDR3 is TGTGCCAGCAGCCAGATATCGGGTCCTTGGGGCTACACCTTC. It codes for CASSQISGPWGYTF.